This TCR beta chain was recovered during a study of CD8 T cells in ankylosing spondylitis. Findings and limits, study-wide: Prior work had noted some motif variants in reactive arthritis blood and synovial fluid. Blood of patients with ankylosing spondylitis appeared to be characterized by a TCR beta motif of eight highly homologous variants. Reportedly, matched ankylosing spondylitis synovial fluid was significantly enriched for disease-linked clones.

Generation of TCR beta libraries employed quantitative 5'-RACE incorporating molecular barcodes. Each CDR3 protein gets one entry after TCRdb re-called the 5' RACE reads with MiXCR. This sample has some 400,000 distinct CDR3 sequences, with approximately 20% found just once. This clonotype has only a few counts. Its specificity is unknown. Germline V lookup: CDR1 SGHVS, CDR2 FQNEAQ. The CDR3 runs to 14 residues. The germline V and J ends were trimmed by 6 bases and 1 base, with 12 bases remaining between them. The TCR sequence derives from a male donor with ankylosing spondylitis. Sequencing was done on a sample of blood, either unsorted or a sorted T cell fraction (not recorded which). This rearrangement joins TRBV7-8 to TRBJ2-5; possibly TRBD2 for D (6 bases). The CDR3 reads CASRIAETQETQYF. CDR3 DNA: TGTGCCAGCAGAATAGCGGAGACCCAAGAGACCCAGTACTTC.